The clone carrying this T cell receptor beta chain has a handful of counts. As yet, its antigen is unknown. This sample was taken from a study of beta chain features in type 1 diabetes. CD4+ cells of the naive, central memory, regulatory and stem cell-like memory types were sorted via CD45RO/CCR7/CD25/CD127/CD95/CD27. Whole-study results and caveats: For Type 1 diabetes patients, all four CD4+ subsets carried TCRB CDR3s that were moderately but significantly shorter. Patients showed naive, central memory and Treg TCRB repertoires that appeared more similar than those of healthy donors.

What was sequenced were expressed TCRB transcripts, since all of the isolated RNA had been reverse transcribed. Read counts averaged approximately 3.6 million for samples of naive, central memory and regulatory T cells. Only in-frame clones appear in the TCRdb table, and some are missing; sequencing was by immunoSEQ multiplex PCR. The sample contains a few hundred thousand clones, 13% to 15% of which appear only once. The CDR3 sequence is 13 residues long. The junction had 5 bases not matched to a gene; V was cut back by 6 bases and J by 4 bases. The V gene's germline CDR1 is SEHNR and CDR2 FQNEAQ (reference sequence).

Material: naive CD4+ T cells from blood. The chain joins TRBV7-9 to TRBJ2-5; 7 bases fit TRBD2. The clonotype originates from a man under 40 with type 1 diabetes. In DNA form, the CDR3 reads TGTGCCAGCAGTAGGGACTACAGAGAGACCCAGTACTTC. This sequence encodes CASSRDYRETQYF. The variable domain in full, completed from reference TRBV7-9 and TRBJ2-5, reads DTGVSQNPRHKITKRGQNVTFRCDPISEHNRLYWYRQTLGQGPEFLTYFQNEAQLEKSRLLSDRFSAERPKGSFSTLEIQRTEQGDSAMYLCASSRDYRETQYFGPGTRLLVL.